One and the same sample provided the 7 T cell receptor beta chains below, sequenced in a study of control samples from healthy donors and cancer patients. TCRdb's copy holds only in-frame clones and misses some; the assay was immunoSEQ multiplex PCR. The data hold 150,000 to 180,000 clones, with about 94% observed a single time. The sample was blood. The receptors originated from a man between 35 and 55 years old in good health.

The chain recombines TRBV6-1 with TRBJ1-5, with TRBD1 as a possible D gene (6 bases). Trimming took 7 bases from V and 0 from J, leaving 13 bases between them. Per the germline V gene, CDR1 is MNHNS and CDR2 is SASEGT. The CDR3 runs 15 residues. CDR3 nucleotides: TGTGCCAGCACCCTCACAGGGTATAGCAATCAGCCCCAGCATTTT. It translates to CASTLTGYSNQPQHF.

V is TRBV28 and J is TRBJ1-4; unclear D gene. Germline CDR1 MDHEN, CDR2 SYDVKM. With 10 bases removed from V and 8 bases from J, the gap between germline ends came to 17 bases. CDR3 size: 13 residues. DNA of the CDR3: TGTGCCACCGGCCCGGGGTCATCCGAAAAACTGTTTTTT. Translating it yields CATGPGSSEKLFF.

The V gene is TRBV7-8, the J gene TRBJ2-5; D unresolved. The CDR3 has 14 amino acids. The V end lost 5 bases, the J end lost 3 bases, and 13 bases lay between the germline ends. The germline V gene has CDR1 SGHVS and CDR2 FQNEAQ. The CDR3 region has the DNA TGTGCCAGCAGCCCGGTGGCAGGAGAAGAGACCCAGTACTTC. Translating it yields CASSPVAGEETQYF.

The chain recombines TRBV28 with TRBJ1-5, with D unresolved. Germline CDR1 and CDR2: MDHEN and SYDVKM. CDR3 length: 14 amino acids. Trimming left V 2 bases short and J 7 bases short, with 12 bases between. In nucleotides, the CDR3 is TGTGCCAGCAGTTTAGGTACGGGTTGGCAGCCCCAGCATTTT. It codes for CASSLGTGWQPQHF.

V gene TRBV19 combines with J gene TRBJ1-2; D unresolved. CDR3 size: 14 residues. Trimming cost V 5 bases and J 10 bases, with 20 bases left between them. Germline-derived CDR1 and CDR2 are LNHDA and SQIVND (reference sequence). In DNA, the CDR3 is TGTGCCAGTAGTTGGGCGGGAGGAGGGAAGGACTACACCTTC. This sequence encodes CASSWAGGGKDYTF.

The CDR3 reads CASSGNKASNQPQHF. The DNA for the CDR3 is TGTGCCAGCAGCGGGAATAAGGCTAGCAATCAGCCCCAGCATTTT. This chain joins TRBV2 and TRBJ1-5; no clear D. V lost 6 bases and J lost 0, with 12 bases in between. Germline V gene data show CDR1 as SNHLY and CDR2 as FYNNEI. This CDR3 has 15 amino acids. The full variable domain, rest sourced from reference TRBV2 and TRBJ1-5, is EPEVTQTPSHQVTQMGQEVILRCVPISNHLYFYWYRQILGQKVEFLVSFYNNEISEKSEIFDDQFSVERPDGSNFTLKIRSTKLEDSAMYFCASSGNKASNQPQHFGDGTRLSIL.

The chain recombines TRBV18 with TRBJ2-3; 12 bases line up with TRBD2. With V trimmed by 2 bases and J by 5 bases, 11 bases remained unmatched. The CDR3 is made up of 18 amino acids. Germline V gives CDR1 KGHSH, CDR2 LQKENI. In DNA, the CDR3 is TGTGCCAGCTCACCAAGCGGGGGACGGACTAGCGGGGAAGATACGCAGTATTTT. Its protein product is CASSPSGGRTSGEDTQYF.